This T cell receptor (beta chain) came from a study of regulatory T cells in long-lasting Graves disease (dated by TCRdb to the early 2020s). In terms of the full investigation: Persistent Graves' disease was defined as persistently positive TSH receptor autoantibodies together with antithyroid drug treatment for over 5 years. Peripheral blood TCR sequencing and RNA sequencing compared persistent Graves' disease patients with newly diagnosed Graves' disease patients. The study took place in China and was registered as a clinical trial. TCR sequencing covered around 13 persistent and 20 or so newly diagnosed Graves' disease patients, 33 samples in total. On average, persistent Graves' disease patients in the clinical cohort had been on antithyroid drugs for approximately ten years. Results and caveats for the whole study, not just this receptor: Sequencing and analysis were restricted to the TCR beta chain. Lower TCR Shannon entropy and fewer highly expanded clones were observed in persistent Graves' disease patients than in newly diagnosed patients, which suggested clonal expansion. The authors acknowledged the small sample size as a limitation that may reduce accuracy. A larger number of public clonotypes was shared among persistent patients (around 3,000) than among newly diagnosed patients (around 970). Peripheral blood alone was examined, since thyroid tissue, which constituted the primary lesion, could not be accessed. Preferential use of TRBV28, TRBJ1-2 and TRBJ2-5 was observed in persistent disease, whereas TRBV20-1 and TRBJ2-1 were favored in newly diagnosed disease.

The germline V gene encodes CDR1 LNHDA and CDR2 SQIVND (reference sequence). The CDR3 has 17 amino acids, counting the end cysteine and phenylalanine. Only the CDR3 DNA is retained, 51 bases long and in frame from the first base. Trimming takes 4 bases from V and 4 bases from J, and the germline ends sit 22 bases apart. This clonotype turned up a few times. Its antigen specificity is not known. Base qualities are not recorded, but no much larger clone differs from it by a single base. The sample's time point label, in plain terms: persistent/refractory GD, antithyroid drugs over 5 years with positive TRAb. For both TCR sequencing and RNA sequencing, RNA was extracted from PBMCs in TRIzol. Graves' disease was diagnosed according to American Thyroid Association guidelines. Patients for the study were recruited at an endocrinology department in Xi'an, China. Each patient gave roughly 8.4 milliliters of peripheral blood, collected in an EDTA anticoagulant tube. Ficoll Paque Plus density gradient separation was used to isolate PBMCs, and no additional T cell sorting was done. An Agilent 2100 Bioanalyzer and agarose gel were used to check RNA quality, while a NanoDrop 2000 measured RNA concentration.

Library generation was performed with multiplex PCR. The sequencer listed for this sample is Illumina HiSeq 4000. To build TCR beta libraries, CDR3 regions were amplified by Arm-PCR using iRepertoire HTBI primers. Gel purification was performed on PCR products prior to sequencing. Per the authors' processing: A total of fewer than 80 TRBV and about 13 TRBJ segments were identified across samples and were used for gene usage analysis of CDR3 amino acid clonotypes. COPE and FqMerger were used to merge filtered high-quality paired reads into contigs. BLAST was used to align contigs to the IMGT TRBV, TRBD and TRBJ reference genes, and CDR3 was defined following IMGT. Clonotypes above 0.1% frequency were classified as highly expanded clones. Shannon entropy served as the measure of repertoire diversity, while the Gini coefficient captured V-J evenness. A clonotype found in more than one individual was treated as public. TCRdb itself trimmed the public reads at Q25 with fastp, ran MiXCR and retained productive beta chains. Under each unique CDR3 protein, matching rows form one entry showing the most common genes and DNA. These V and J calls are TCRdb output, not the study's own analysis. For this sample the table gives about 290,000 distinct CDR3 sequences, of which 20% to 25% were detected only once. The top ten clones comprise approximately 53% of the sample.

The rearrangement joined TRBV19 to TRBJ1-2; the D segment could be TRBD1, given 5 matching bases. The input for sequencing was peripheral blood mononuclear cells (PBMCs), taken when the disease was refractory, from a patient treated with antithyroid drugs. The clonotype was recovered from a female donor with Graves disease. Here is the DNA: TGTGCCAGTAGTAAAGGGGCAGGCGCGGACGACCTCTATGGCTACACCTTC. Translated, this gives CASSKGAGADDLYGYTF. When the CDR3 is completed using the reference TRBV19 and TRBJ1-2 genes on either side, the full variable domain is DGGITQSPKYLFRKEGQNVTLSCEQNLNHDAMYWYRQDPGQGLRLIYYSQIVNDFQKGDIAEGYSVSREKKESFPLTVTSAQKNPTAFYLCASSKGAGADDLYGYTFGSGTRLTVV.